The entry below gives a single T cell receptor beta chain sequence along with its context. This receptor's antigen is unknown. Nothing much larger sits one base from this clone, and base qualities are not available. This sample is part of a study of blood T cell repertoires in COVID-19 (dated by TCRdb to about 2020). About the investigation overall: Collaborator samples came from the United States, Italy and Spain and covered acute and convalescent phases of COVID-19. The samples were drawn from the first 160 participants of the ongoing ImmuneRACE study and from under 1,500 subjects provided by 6 global collaborators. Where available, HLA class I and class II types were taken from metadata supplied by the sample provider and were not determined by assay-based typing. The prospective study material was composed of cDNA or gDNA derived from T cells, B-cell-depleted T cells, or PBMCs. A freely available public database, intended as a resource for researchers studying the immune response to SARS-CoV-2, is where the repertoires were released. Subjects who had been exposed to COVID-19, were actively infected with it, or had recovered from it provided the deeply sampled blood TCRbeta repertoires that made up the dataset. The sample metadata nearly always contained a de-identified subject ID, COVID-19 status, age in years and sex.

The CDR3 measures 15 amino acids from cysteine to phenylalanine. Only CDR3 DNA is held: 45 bases, read in frame from base 1. The germline V gene gives CDR1 as SGHRS and CDR2 as YFSETQ. Germline trimming: 0 bases from V, 4 bases from J; junction bases outside gene matches: 6. General findings and caveats noted by the study authors: The quantity of clinical and demographic metadata differed by source and by participant and was supplied without curation.

The immunoSEQ Assay, a bias-controlled multiplex PCR, was used to amplify TCRbeta CDR3 regions from genomic DNA. As for how the authors treated the data: The number of nucleated cells in each sample was estimated by amplification of reference gene primers within the assay. To quantify the absolute abundance of each unique TCRbeta CDR3 rearrangement, sequence reads were collapsed and filtered. For each sample, productive Simpson clonality was calculated as the square root of Simpson's diversity index across productive rearrangements. TCRdb carries this immuneACCESS record with in-frame sequences only. Its versions omit some clonotypes, under half of them owing to an unresolved V gene in the studies checked, with the rest unexplained. V, J and clone size are those of that table, while D and trimming were read from the DNA. Recorded for this sample are fewer than 300,000 clones; approximately 90% of them occurred a single time. Roughly 1.1% of the sample belongs to the ten largest clones.

Participants in the prospective study were aged about 18 to 100 years, lived in under 30 United States geographic areas, and enrolled through a virtual design. To assign participants to cohorts, the prospective study relied on clinical history that participants themselves reported in a screening survey and a study questionnaire. ImmuneRACE Cohort 3 recovered participants were defined by two consecutive negative NP/OP PCR tests, healthcare professional clearance, or symptom resolution. In the prospective study, mobile phlebotomists collected whole blood, serum and a nasopharyngeal or oropharyngeal swab from each participant. Prospective study participants could optionally give additional blood draws and questionnaires over a 2-month period. Prospective study blood samples were shipped either frozen or at room temperature before DNA extraction.

The chain links TRBV5-1 with TRBJ2-5, with TRBD2 identical over 7 junction bases. The sequence was obtained from a woman aged 30 to 39 who had recovered from COVID-19. The sample taken for sequencing was PBMCs or T cells enriched from blood (not recorded which). At the DNA level, the sequence is TGCGCCAGCAGCTTGGGTGGGAGCGGGGCAGAGACCCAGTACTTC. This codes for CASSLGGSGAETQYF.